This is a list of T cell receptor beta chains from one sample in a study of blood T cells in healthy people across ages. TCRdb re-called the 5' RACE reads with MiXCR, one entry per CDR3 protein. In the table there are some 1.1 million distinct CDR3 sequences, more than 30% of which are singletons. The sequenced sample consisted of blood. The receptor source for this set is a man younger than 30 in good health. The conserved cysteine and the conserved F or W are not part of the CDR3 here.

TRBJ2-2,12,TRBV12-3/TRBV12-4,ASRRDRGLGELF
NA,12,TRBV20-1,SARSDNSYNEQY
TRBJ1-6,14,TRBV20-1,SARTGGMTYNSPLH
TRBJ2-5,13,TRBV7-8,ASSLETGGQETQY
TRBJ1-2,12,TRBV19,ASSVDRNPYGYT
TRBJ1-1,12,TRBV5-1,ASSLGGTNTEAF
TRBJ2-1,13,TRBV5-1,ASSLEVGSGNEQF
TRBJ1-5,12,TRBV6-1,ASRQGVTGQPQH
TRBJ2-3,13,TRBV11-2,ASSLDSVGTGTQY
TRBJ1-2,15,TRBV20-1,SARDRRGGALNYGYT
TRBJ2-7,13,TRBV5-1,ASSLPGQRYNEQY
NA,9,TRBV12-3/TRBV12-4,ASSTKETQF
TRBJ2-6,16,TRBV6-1,ASSPGQGLLTGANVLT
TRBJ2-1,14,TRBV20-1,SATRTGSLIYNEQF
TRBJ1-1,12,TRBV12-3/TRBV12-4,ASIPGRGNTEAF
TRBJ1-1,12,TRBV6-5,ASSYVRRGGEAF
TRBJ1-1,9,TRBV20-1,SVLGDTQAF
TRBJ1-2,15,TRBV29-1,SVDTPPTGTYGYGYT
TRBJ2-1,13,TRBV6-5,ASRGLGIRDNEQF
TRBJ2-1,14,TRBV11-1,ASSRGGGFTYNEQF
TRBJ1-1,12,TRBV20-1,SARDDRDWTEAF
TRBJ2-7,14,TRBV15,ATSRDAGTASYEQY
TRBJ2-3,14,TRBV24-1,ATSDLPGTGKHAQY
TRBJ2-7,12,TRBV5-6,ASSLTGLPYEQY
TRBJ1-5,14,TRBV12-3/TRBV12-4,ASSLGTGSGNQPQH
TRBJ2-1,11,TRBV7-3,ASSASTYNEQF